The clone carrying this TCR beta chain was seen just once. Its target is not known. These data are taken from a study of CD8+CD57+ T cells in acquired aplastic anemia. Findings of the study overall: Patients and controls shared 25 to 30 CD8+ CDR3 sequences, which appeared highly expressed in patients and within their immunodominant clones.

All patients picked for sequencing had shown, by flow cytometry, an expansion of CD8+CD57+ cells. The CDR3 loop spans 17 amino acids. Trimming cost V 9 bases and J 8 bases; bases outside gene matches: 15. Germline V gene sequence: CDR1 LNHDA, CDR2 SQIVND (reference sequence). According to the study, genomic DNA was the template for TCR beta VDJ and CDR3 profiling. Each CDR3 protein is one row after TCRdb ran MiXCR on the reads. The sample comprises just over 200,000 distinct CDR3 sequences, 60% to 80% of which are singletons, and 58% rests with the top ten. The chain recombines TRBV19 with TRBJ2-2, with 13 bases that match TRBD2. The clonotype was recovered from a human donor with aplastic anemia. Sequencing was performed on sorted CD4+, CD8+, or CD8+CD57+ T cells (not recorded which) from PBMCs. CDR3 residues: CASSLWLTSGRNGELFF. The CDR3 bases are TGTGCCAGCAGCTTATGGCTGACTAGCGGGAGGAATGGGGAGCTGTTTTTT.